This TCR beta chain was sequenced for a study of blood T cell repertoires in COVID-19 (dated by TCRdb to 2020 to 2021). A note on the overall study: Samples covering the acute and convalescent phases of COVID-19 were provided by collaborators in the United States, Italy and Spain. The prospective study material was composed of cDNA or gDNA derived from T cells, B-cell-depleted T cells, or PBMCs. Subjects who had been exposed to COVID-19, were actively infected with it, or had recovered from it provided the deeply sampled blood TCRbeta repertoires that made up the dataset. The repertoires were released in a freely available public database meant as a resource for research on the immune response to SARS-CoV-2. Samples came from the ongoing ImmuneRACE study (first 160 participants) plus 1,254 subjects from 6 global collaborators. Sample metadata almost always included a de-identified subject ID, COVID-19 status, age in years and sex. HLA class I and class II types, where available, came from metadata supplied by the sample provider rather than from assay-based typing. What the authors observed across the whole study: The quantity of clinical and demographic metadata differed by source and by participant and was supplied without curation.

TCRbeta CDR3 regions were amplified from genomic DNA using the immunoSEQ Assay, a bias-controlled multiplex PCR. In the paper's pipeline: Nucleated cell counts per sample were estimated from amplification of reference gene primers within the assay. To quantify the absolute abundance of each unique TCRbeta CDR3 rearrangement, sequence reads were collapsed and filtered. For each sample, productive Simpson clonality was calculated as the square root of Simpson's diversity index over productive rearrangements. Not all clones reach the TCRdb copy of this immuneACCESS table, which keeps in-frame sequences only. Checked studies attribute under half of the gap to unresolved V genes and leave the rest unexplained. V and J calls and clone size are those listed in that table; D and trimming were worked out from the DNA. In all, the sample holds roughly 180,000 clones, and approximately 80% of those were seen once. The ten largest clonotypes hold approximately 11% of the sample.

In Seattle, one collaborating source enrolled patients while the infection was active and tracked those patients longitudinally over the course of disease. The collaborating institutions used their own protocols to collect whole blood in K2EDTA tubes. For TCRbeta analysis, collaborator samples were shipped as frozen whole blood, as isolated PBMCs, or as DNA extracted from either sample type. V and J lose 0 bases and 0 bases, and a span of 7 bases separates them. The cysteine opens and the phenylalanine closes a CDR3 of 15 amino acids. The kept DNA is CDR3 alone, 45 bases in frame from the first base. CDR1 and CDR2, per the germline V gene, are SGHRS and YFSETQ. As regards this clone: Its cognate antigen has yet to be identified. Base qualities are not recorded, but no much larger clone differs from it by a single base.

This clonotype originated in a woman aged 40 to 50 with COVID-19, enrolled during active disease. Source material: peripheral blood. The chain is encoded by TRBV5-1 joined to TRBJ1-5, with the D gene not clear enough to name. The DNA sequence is TGCGCCAGCAGCTTGGGGGCGGGTAGCAATCAGCCCCAGCATTTT. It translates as CASSLGAGSNQPQHF.